These 20 T cell receptor beta chains were all obtained from the same sample, sequenced in a study of blood T cell repertoires in COVID-19. TCRdb's table, derived via immunoSEQ multiplex PCR, lists solely in-frame clones and lacks some. The sample lists around 250,000 clones, approximately 82% occurring once. Sequencing was performed on peripheral blood. The receptors originated from a man aged 80 or over with acute or convalescent COVID-19.

The V call is TRBV24-1, the J call TRBJ2-1; 7 positions agree with TRBD2. This CDR3 comprises 16 residues. Germline loops: CDR1 KGHDR, CDR2 SFDVKD. With 3 bases clipped from V and 0 bases from J, the junction kept 4 bases outside the gene matches. In nucleotides, the CDR3 is TGTGCCACCAGTGATGGCCGCGGGAGCTCCTACAATGAGCAGTTCTTC. This translates into CATSDGRGSSYNEQFF.

The chain is built from TRBV3-1 (or the pseudogene TRBV3-2) and TRBJ2-7, with TRBD2 identical over 8 bases. The J segment lost 3 bases and the V segment lost 3 bases, leaving 4 bases of the junction unmatched. The CDR3 contains 14 residues. Germline V CDR1 and CDR2: LGHDT, YNNKEL (reference sequence). The CDR3 DNA sequence: TGTGCCAGCAGCCACACGGGGGGGGGCTACGAGCAGTACTTC. Protein sequence: CASSHTGGGYEQYF.

This chain connects TRBV6-1 to TRBJ2-3, with 10 bases fitting TRBD2. Germline CDR1 is MNHNS and CDR2 is SASEGT. CDR3 size: 18 residues. With 4 bases clipped from V and 2 bases from J, the junction kept 12 bases outside the gene matches. CDR3 amino acids: CASSAPSSSGGPTDTQYF. The CDR3 nucleotides read TGTGCCAGCAGTGCACCGAGCTCTAGCGGGGGACCCACAGATACGCAGTATTTT.

This chain connects TRBV5-8 to TRBJ2-3, with 9 nucleotides matching TRBD1. The CDR3 contains 15 residues. The V gene end was trimmed by 4 bases and the J gene end by 10 bases; junction bases not matched to a gene: 13. Germline CDR1 and CDR2: SGHTS and YDEGEE. This CDR3 reads CASSPMGQGFPAQYF. CDR3 DNA: TGTGCCAGCAGCCCGATGGGACAGGGCTTTCCGGCGCAGTATTTT.

V and J are TRBV3-1 (or the pseudogene TRBV3-2) and TRBJ2-3; 11 bases map to TRBD2. Losses at the gene ends were 3 bases for V and 2 bases for J; bases not matched to a gene: 7. CDR3 size: 17 residues. In germline, CDR1 is LGHDT, CDR2 YNNKEL (reference sequence). CDR3 loop: CASSHSSGGRFTDTQYF. The DNA for the CDR3 is TGTGCCAGCAGCCACTCTAGCGGGGGGCGTTTCACAGATACGCAGTATTTT.

The chain recombines TRBV6-1 with TRBJ1-2; D call uncertain. Looked up from germline, CDR1 is MNHNS and CDR2 is SASEGT. Between the trimmed V and J ends, which lost 5 bases and 8 bases, there was a span of 9 bases. The CDR3 length is 11 residues. Here the CDR3 reads CASSTYSGYTF. Here the CDR3 DNA reads TGTGCCAGCAGTACCTATTCGGGCTACACCTTC.

The chain combines TRBV7-3 with TRBJ2-2, with 14 bases lining up with TRBD2. With 5 bases clipped from V and 6 bases from J, the junction kept 14 bases outside the gene matches. Germline V gene lookup returns CDR1 SGHTA and CDR2 FQGTGA. The CDR3 loop spans 19 amino acids. For the CDR3, the DNA is TGTGCCAGCAGCGTGGGCCCCCGACTAGCGGGAGGGGGGGCCGGGGAGCTGTTTTTT. Its protein product is CASSVGPRLAGGGAGELFF.

This chain links TRBV29-1 with TRBJ2-3, with 10 bases lining up with TRBD1. J was trimmed by 3 bases and V by 3 bases; bases with no gene match: 3. The CDR3 contains 14 residues. Germline CDR1 and CDR2: SQVTM and ANQGSEA. CDR3 residues: CSVEWGQGTDTQYF. As DNA, the CDR3 is TGCAGCGTTGAGTGGGGACAGGGGACAGATACGCAGTATTTT.

The chain joins TRBV7-3 to TRBJ2-2; 7 bases are shared with TRBD2. Germline V gene sequence: CDR1 SGHTA, CDR2 FQGTGA. This CDR3 region has 16 residues. V shed 5 bases and J 2 bases; nucleotides not matched to a gene: 8. The CDR3 DNA reads TGTGCCAGCAGCCCTCGACTAGCAGGCAACACCGGGGAGCTGTTTTTT. It encodes CASSPRLAGNTGELFF.

The V gene is TRBV28, the J gene TRBJ1-4; the D gene is possibly TRBD1 (5 bases). The CDR3 consists of 14 residues. The ends were cut back, 4 bases at V and 10 bases at J, with 16 bases in the middle. CDR1 is MDHEN, CDR2 SYDVKM, per germline. In nucleotides, the CDR3 is TGTGCCAGCAGTTCCGGGACGCCCGGGGGAAAACTGTTTTTT. It specifies CASSSGTPGGKLFF.

The chain joins TRBV7-3 to TRBJ1-1; D unresolved. The CDR3 extends over 14 amino acids. Germline V lookup: CDR1 SGHTA, CDR2 FQGTGA. Trimming took 0 bases from V and 2 from J, leaving 7 bases between them. The CDR3 nucleotides are TGTGCCAGCAGCTTAACCCAGATAAACACTGAAGCTTTCTTT. This translates into CASSLTQINTEAFF. Full variable domain (rest looked up from reference TRBV7-3 and TRBJ1-1): GAGVSQTPSNKVTEKGKYVELRCDPISGHTALYWYRQSLGQGPEFLIYFQGTGAADDSGLPNDRFFAVRPEGSVSTLKIQRTERGDSAVYLCASSLTQINTEAFFGQGTRLTVV.

J is TRBJ2-1 and V is TRBV11-3; 13 positions agree with TRBD2. The CDR3 consists of 17 residues. J was trimmed by 8 bases and V by 2 bases; bases with no gene match: 9. From germline, CDR1 is SGHNT and CDR2 YENEEA. CDR3 DNA: TGTGCCAGCAGCTTACCCACTAGCGGGAGGGCCCACGATGAGCAGTTCTTC. Translation gives CASSLPTSGRAHDEQFF.

This chain connects TRBV6-1 to TRBJ2-1; perhaps TRBD1 as D (7 bases). Per germline, CDR1 MNHNS and CDR2 SASEGT. Trimming shortened V by 3 bases and J by 8 bases, and 11 bases separated the two germline ends. The CDR3 runs 13 residues. CDR3 amino acids: CASSETGRHEQFF. DNA for the CDR3: TGTGCCAGCAGTGAGACAGGGAGGCATGAGCAGTTCTTC.

This clone was counted a few times. V usage is TRBV5-1 and J usage is TRBJ2-7, with TRBD1 identical over 8 bases. The CDR3 contains 14 residues. Per germline, CDR1 SGHRS and CDR2 YFSETQ. J lost 6 bases, V lost 0 bases, and 5 bases had no gene match. The CDR3 nucleotides read TGCGCCAGCAGCTTGGGGACAGGGAACTTCGAGCAGTACTTC. This codes for CASSLGTGNFEQYF. Looking up the rest from reference TRBV5-1 and TRBJ2-7 gives the full variable domain: KAGVTQTPRYLIKTRGQQVTLSCSPISGHRSVSWYQQTPGQGLQFLFEYFSETQRNKGNFPGRFSGRQFSNSRSEMNVSTLELGDSALYLCASSLGTGNFEQYFGPGTRLTVT.

This clone occurred a few times. The same CDR3 also results from other DNA sequences found in this sample. The J gene is TRBJ1-4, the V gene TRBV4-1; D call uncertain. Germline CDR1 MGHRA, CDR2 YSYEKL. The CDR3 spans 16 residues. Trimming removed 0 bases at V and 3 bases at J, with 11 bases between. CDR3 sequence reads: CASSQDRGQSNEKLFF. The CDR3 nucleotides read TGCGCCAGCAGCCAAGATAGAGGGCAGTCTAATGAAAAACTGTTTTTT.

This clone has a single count. The chain couples TRBV10-3 to TRBJ1-1, with a weak D call TRBD1 (5 bases). Trimming removed 2 bases at V and 9 bases at J, with 10 bases between. Germline loops: CDR1 ENHRY, CDR2 SYGVKD. The CDR3 sequence is 12 residues long. The CDR3: CAISEDAGKAFF. The CDR3 DNA reads as TGTGCCATCAGTGAGGACGCAGGGAAAGCTTTCTTT.

The chain recombines TRBV2 with TRBJ1-3; the D is unclear. From germline, CDR1 is SNHLY and CDR2 FYNNEI. V was shortened by 6 bases and J by 0 bases, with 12 bases between the two germline ends. This CDR3 region has 15 residues. Here the CDR3 reads CASSSDQVSGNTIYF. For the CDR3, the DNA is TGTGCCAGCAGCTCAGACCAGGTCTCTGGAAACACCATATATTTT.

This clone was recorded only once. This chain connects TRBV11-2 to TRBJ1-1; D is perhaps TRBD1 (6 bases). Germline CDR1 is SGHAT and CDR2 is FQNNGV. CDR3 size: 15 residues. V was pared by 4 bases and J by 4 bases, with 16 bases between. CDR3 in DNA: TGTGCCAGCAGCTGGAAGGGGGTTGGGGGCACTGAAGCTTTCTTT. Amino acid sequence: CASSWKGVGGTEAFF.

V and J are TRBV6-1 and TRBJ1-2; 10 bases match TRBD1. Germline V gene lookup returns CDR1 MNHNS and CDR2 SASEGT. J lost 6 bases, V lost 4 bases, and 11 bases had no gene match. This CDR3 region has 16 residues. CDR3 in DNA: TGTGCCAGCAGTGTAAACCTGGGACAGGGGAGGGATGGCTACACCTTC. Amino acid sequence: CASSVNLGQGRDGYTF.

This clone was observed a single time. This chain links TRBV27 with TRBJ2-3; TRBD1 might be the D (6 bases). The V end was cut by 3 bases, the J end by 3 bases, with 13 bases between. CDR3 length: 15 amino acids. Germline-derived CDR1 and CDR2 are MNHEY and SMNVEV (reference sequence). The CDR3 bases are TGTGCCAGCAGTTTTCTCCAGGGGTTGACAGATACGCAGTATTTT. It translates to CASSFLQGLTDTQYF.